This TCR beta chain originates from a study of shared clonotypes between healthy human individuals. Across the study: Every donor yielded three CD4 naive, three CD4 memory, two CD8 naive and one CD8 memory plate.

The CDR3 runs to 18 residues. Repertoires were generated with immunoSEQ multiplex PCR, while TCRdb's copy carries only in-frame clones and drops some. The table lists roughly 2.2 million clones, 93% of them singletons. Participating donors were healthy, HIV-negative adults free of recent acute infections or vaccinations. Investigators divided CD4+ cells into CD45RA+ naive and CD45RA-negative memory subsets. The rearrangement links TRBV21-1 to TRBJ2-5; the table gives TRBD1 as D, unverified against the DNA. TRBV21-1 is a listed pseudogene. The clonotype comes from a man aged 18 to 29 in good health. Some clones in this sample may be carry-over from other donors' samples. Sequencing used naive CD4+ T cells from PBMCs. Subset specified: CD45RA+ positively selected. The CDR3 region has the DNA TGTGCCAGCAGCAAAGTAGAGCTAGGCTGGCCCCAGGGGGAGACCCAGTACTTC. It specifies CASSKVELGWPQGETQYF.